This T cell receptor beta chain was recorded in a study of shared clonotypes between healthy human individuals. Data came from immunoSEQ multiplex PCR; TCRdb stores just in-frame clones and leaves some out. The table has 2 million or so clones, less than 95% seen once. Cells designated naive CD8 were CD45RO-negative and were positively selected for CCR7, with terminally differentiated effector memory CD45RA+ cells excluded. The clonotype was recovered from a man between 18 and 35 years old in good health. What was sequenced was naive CD8+ T cells sorted from blood.

The DNA of the CDR3 is TGTGCCAGCAGCCCGAGGACTAGCTTTTGGGCAGATACGCAGTATTTT. Its translation: CASSPRTSFWADTQYF. This sequence joins TRBV5-8 and TRBJ2-3; 8 bases align to TRBD2. The germline gives CDR1 SGHTS, CDR2 YDEGEE. This CDR3 has 16 residues. The V segment lost 4 bases and the J segment 4 bases; nucleotides outside the gene matches: 11. The full variable domain, completed using reference TRBV5-8 and TRBJ2-3, is EAGVTQSPTHLIKTRGQQATLRCSPISGHTSVYWYQQALGLGLQFLLWYDEGEERNRGNFPPRFSGRQFPNYSSELNVNALELEDSALYLCASSPRTSFWADTQYFGPGTRLTVL.